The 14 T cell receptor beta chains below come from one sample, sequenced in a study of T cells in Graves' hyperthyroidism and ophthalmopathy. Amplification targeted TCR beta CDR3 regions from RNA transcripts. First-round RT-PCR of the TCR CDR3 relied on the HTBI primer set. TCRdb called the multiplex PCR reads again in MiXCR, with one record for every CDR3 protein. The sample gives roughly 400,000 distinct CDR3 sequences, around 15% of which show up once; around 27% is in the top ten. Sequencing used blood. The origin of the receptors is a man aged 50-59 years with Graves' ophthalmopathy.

The chain's CDR3 is CASSERGAGSYTF. CDR3 nucleotide sequence: TGTGCCAGCAGTGAAAGGGGGGCGGGGAGCTACACCTTC. The chain links TRBV6-1 to TRBJ1-2; weak D call: TRBD1 (6 bases). Trimming removed 2 bases from V and 9 bases from J, with 13 bases in between. Germline CDR1 MNHNS, CDR2 SASEGT. The CDR3 runs 13 residues.

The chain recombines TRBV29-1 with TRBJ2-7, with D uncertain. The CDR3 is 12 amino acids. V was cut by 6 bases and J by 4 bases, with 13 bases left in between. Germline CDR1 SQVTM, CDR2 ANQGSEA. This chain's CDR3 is CSVTNLFYEQYF. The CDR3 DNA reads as TGCAGCGTCACAAACCTCTTTTACGAGCAGTACTTC.

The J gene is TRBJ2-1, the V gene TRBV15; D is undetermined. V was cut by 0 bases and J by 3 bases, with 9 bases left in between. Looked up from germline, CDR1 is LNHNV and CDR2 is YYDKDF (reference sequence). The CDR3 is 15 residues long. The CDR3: CATSRDVENYNEQFF. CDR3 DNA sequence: TGTGCCACCAGCAGAGACGTAGAAAACTACAATGAGCAGTTCTTC.

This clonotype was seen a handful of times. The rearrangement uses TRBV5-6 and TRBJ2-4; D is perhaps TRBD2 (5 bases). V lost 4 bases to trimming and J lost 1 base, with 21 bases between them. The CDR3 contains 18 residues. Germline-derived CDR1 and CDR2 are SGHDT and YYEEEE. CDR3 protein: CASSPYRGVEYAKNIQYF. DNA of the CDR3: TGTGCCAGCAGCCCTTATCGGGGAGTGGAATACGCCAAAAACATTCAGTACTTC.

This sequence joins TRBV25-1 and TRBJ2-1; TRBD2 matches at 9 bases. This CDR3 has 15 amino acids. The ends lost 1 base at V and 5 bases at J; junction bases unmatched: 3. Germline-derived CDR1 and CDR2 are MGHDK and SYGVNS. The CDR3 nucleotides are TGTGCCAGCAGTGAATCAAGACTAGCGGACAATGAGCAGTTCTTC. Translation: CASSESRLADNEQFF.

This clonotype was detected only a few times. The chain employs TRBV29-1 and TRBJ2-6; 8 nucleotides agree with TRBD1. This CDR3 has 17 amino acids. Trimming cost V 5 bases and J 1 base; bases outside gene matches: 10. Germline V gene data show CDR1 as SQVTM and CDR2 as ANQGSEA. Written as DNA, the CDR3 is TGCAGCGTTTTACGGCTACAGGGGGGTTCTGGGGCCAACGTCCTGACTTTC. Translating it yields CSVLRLQGGSGANVLTF.

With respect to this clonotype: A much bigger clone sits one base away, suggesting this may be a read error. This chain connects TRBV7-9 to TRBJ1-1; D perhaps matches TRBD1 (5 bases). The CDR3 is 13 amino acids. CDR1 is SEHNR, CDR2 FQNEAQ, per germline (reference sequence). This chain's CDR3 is CVSSLAGPTEAFF. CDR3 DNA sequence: TGTGTCAGCAGCTTAGCGGGGCCAACTGAAGCTTTCTTT.

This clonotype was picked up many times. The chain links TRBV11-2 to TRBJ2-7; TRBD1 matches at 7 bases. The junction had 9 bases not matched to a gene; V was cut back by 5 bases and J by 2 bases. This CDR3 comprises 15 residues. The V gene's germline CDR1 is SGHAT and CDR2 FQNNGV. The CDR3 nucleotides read TGTGCCAGCAGCAATGGACGACAGGGCGCCTACGAGCAGTACTTC. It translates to CASSNGRQGAYEQYF. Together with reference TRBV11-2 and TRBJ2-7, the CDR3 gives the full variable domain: EAGVAQSPRYKIIEKRQSVAFWCNPISGHATLYWYQQILGQGPKLLIQFQNNGVVDDSQLPKDRFSAERLKGVDSTLKIQPAKLEDSAVYLCASSNGRQGAYEQYFGPGTRLTVT.

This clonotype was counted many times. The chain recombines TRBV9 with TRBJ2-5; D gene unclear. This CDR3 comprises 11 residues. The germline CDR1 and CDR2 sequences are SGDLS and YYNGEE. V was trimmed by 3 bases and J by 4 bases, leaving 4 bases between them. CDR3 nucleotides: TGTGCCAGCAGCGCTGGAGAGACCCAGTACTTC. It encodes CASSAGETQYF.

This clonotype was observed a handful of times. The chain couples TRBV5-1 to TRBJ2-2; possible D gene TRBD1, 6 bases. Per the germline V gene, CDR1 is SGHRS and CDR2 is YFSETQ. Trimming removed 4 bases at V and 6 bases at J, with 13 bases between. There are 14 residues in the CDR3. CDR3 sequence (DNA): TGCGCCAGCAGCCACTCAACAGGGTCCGGGGAGCTGTTTTTT. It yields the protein CASSHSTGSGELFF. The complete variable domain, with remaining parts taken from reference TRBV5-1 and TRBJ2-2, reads KAGVTQTPRYLIKTRGQQVTLSCSPISGHRSVSWYQQTPGQGLQFLFEYFSETQRNKGNFPGRFSGRQFSNSRSEMNVSTLELGDSALYLCASSHSTGSGELFFGEGSRLTVL.

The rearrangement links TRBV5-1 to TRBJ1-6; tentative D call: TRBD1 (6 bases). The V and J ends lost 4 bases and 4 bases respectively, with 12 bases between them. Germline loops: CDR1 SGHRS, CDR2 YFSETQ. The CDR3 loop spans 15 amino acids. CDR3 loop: CASSPEGGYNSPLHF. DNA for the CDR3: TGCGCCAGCAGCCCCGAAGGGGGTTATAATTCACCCCTCCACTTT.

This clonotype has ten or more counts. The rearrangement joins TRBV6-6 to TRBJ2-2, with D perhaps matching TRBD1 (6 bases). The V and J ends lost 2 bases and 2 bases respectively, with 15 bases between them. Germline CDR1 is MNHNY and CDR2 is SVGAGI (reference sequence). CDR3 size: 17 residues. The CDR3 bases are TGTGCCAGCAGTTACGGGGTCAGGACAGAAAACACCGGGGAGCTGTTTTTT. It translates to CASSYGVRTENTGELFF.

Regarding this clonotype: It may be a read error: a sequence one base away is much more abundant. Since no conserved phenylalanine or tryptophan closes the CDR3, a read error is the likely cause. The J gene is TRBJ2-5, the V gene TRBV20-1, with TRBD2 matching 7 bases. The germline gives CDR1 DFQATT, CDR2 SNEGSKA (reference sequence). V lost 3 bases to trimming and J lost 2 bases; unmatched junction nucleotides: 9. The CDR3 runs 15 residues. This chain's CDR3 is CSASPGGGPQETQYL. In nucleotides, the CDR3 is TGCAGTGCTAGCCCCGGGGGAGGGCCTCAAGAGACCCAGTACCTC.

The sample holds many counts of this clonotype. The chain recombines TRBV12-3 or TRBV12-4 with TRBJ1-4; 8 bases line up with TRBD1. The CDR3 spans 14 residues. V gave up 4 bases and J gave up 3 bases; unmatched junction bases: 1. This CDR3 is CASSWGQANEKLFF. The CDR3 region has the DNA TGTGCCAGCAGTTGGGGACAGGCTAATGAAAAACTGTTTTTT.